What follows describes a single T cell receptor (beta chain). This entry belongs to a study of blood T cell repertoires in COVID-19. Study details: Sites across the United States, Italy and Spain contributed samples from acute and convalescent COVID-19.

The protocol was immunoSEQ multiplex PCR, while the TCRdb copy is restricted to in-frame clones and leaves out a portion. This sample has a few hundred thousand clones, with 80% to 90% found just once. V lost 3 bases to trimming and J lost 4 bases, with 21 bases between them. CDR3 size: 18 residues. Germline lookup yields CDR1 WNHNN and CDR2 SYGVQD (reference sequence). Shortly before study entry, within 2 weeks, exposed participants had met a COVID-19 case. The sample was PBMCs or T cells enriched from blood (not recorded which). V is TRBV10-1 and J is TRBJ1-4; D might be TRBD1 (5 bases). The sequence was collected from a woman aged 45 to 65 who had been exposed to COVID-19. DNA of the CDR3: TGCGCCAGCAGTGAAAGCCCGGGCCCCTGGAGGGGTAATGAAAAACTGTTTTTT. Protein: CASSESPGPWRGNEKLFF.